This entry lists 20 T cell receptor beta chains sequenced from one sample in a study of blood T cell repertoires in COVID-19. Libraries were prepared by immunoSEQ multiplex PCR; TCRdb keeps only in-frame clonotypes and omits some of them. The sample yields a few hundred thousand clones, 85% seen once. Input material: peripheral blood. Receptors originate from a human donor in a cohort sampled during active COVID-19.

This chain links TRBV10-3 with TRBJ2-2, with 10 bases fitting TRBD1. The CDR3 runs to 14 residues. Trimming removed 8 bases from V and 7 bases from J; junction bases left unmatched: 7. Germline V gene lookup returns CDR1 ENHRY and CDR2 SYGVKD. The CDR3, as DNA: TGTGCCATCGGAAGGGACAGGGGTGACGGGGAGCTGTTTTTT. Its translation is CAIGRDRGDGELFF.

The table lists this clone with a count of one. The gene calls are TRBV5-8 and TRBJ2-1; possibly TRBD1 for D (6 bases). Trimming pared 0 bases from V and 10 bases from J, leaving 14 bases between. CDR3 length: 14 residues. Germline V lookup: CDR1 SGHTS, CDR2 YDEGEE. The CDR3 region is CASSLVGTSAEQFF. CDR3 in DNA: TGTGCCAGCAGCTTGGTAGGGACATCGGCCGAGCAGTTCTTC.

The rearrangement links TRBV6-2 or TRBV6-3 to TRBJ1-6; weak D call: TRBD1 (6 bases). The CDR3 length is 15 residues. Germline CDR1 is MNHEY and CDR2 is SVGEGT. The V and J ends lost 6 bases and 0 bases respectively, with 9 bases between them. This CDR3 reads CASSQQGSYNSPLHF. CDR3 DNA: TGTGCCAGCAGCCAACAGGGCTCCTATAATTCACCCCTCCACTTT.

The chain is built from TRBV11-2 and TRBJ2-3; TRBD2 aligns across 9 bases. V gave up 1 base and J gave up 3 bases; unmatched junction bases: 5. The germline gives CDR1 SGHAT, CDR2 FQNNGV. CDR3 length equals 16 residues. In nucleotides, the CDR3 is TGTGCCAGCAGCTTAGTTCCAGCGGGGGGAACAGATACGCAGTATTTT. It yields the protein CASSLVPAGGTDTQYF.

The chain couples TRBV6-5 to TRBJ1-2; D remains unclear. Trimming left V 2 bases short and J 7 bases short, with 5 bases between. CDR3 length: 11 residues. The germline CDR1 and CDR2 sequences are MNHEY and SVGAGI. This chain's CDR3 is CASSYGSGYTF. The CDR3 bases are TGTGCCAGCAGTTACGGCAGTGGCTACACCTTC.

The chain uses TRBV12-3 or TRBV12-4 and TRBJ2-1; D may be TRBD1 (6 bases). The CDR3 spans 11 residues. The V and J ends lost 7 bases and 8 bases respectively, with 9 bases between them. The CDR3 sequence is CASTEGDEQFF. Written as DNA, the CDR3 is TGTGCCAGCACCGAGGGGGATGAGCAGTTCTTC.

The chain recombines TRBV5-1 with TRBJ2-3; 9 bases are shared with TRBD1. Germline V gene data show CDR1 as SGHRS and CDR2 as YFSETQ. Germline trimming cut 4 bases from V and 6 bases from J; bases unmatched to any gene: 9. This CDR3 spans 15 amino acids. The CDR3 nucleotides read TGCGCCAGCAGCGCCGGGACAGGGATGTTTGATACGCAGTATTTT. It specifies CASSAGTGMFDTQYF.

The chain links TRBV10-3 to TRBJ2-2, with D possibly being TRBD1 (5 bases). CDR1 and CDR2 from the germline V gene are ENHRY and SYGVKD. The CDR3 has 14 residues. V gave up 2 bases and J gave up 7 bases, with 11 bases separating them. CDR3 protein: CAISEGRADGELFF. DNA for the CDR3: TGTGCCATCAGTGAGGGCAGGGCGGACGGGGAGCTGTTTTTT.

The V call is TRBV5-1, the J call TRBJ2-1; unclear D gene. V lost 4 bases and J 4 bases, leaving 12 bases between the germline ends. Germline values: CDR1 SGHRS, CDR2 YFSETQ. This CDR3 region has 14 residues. The CDR3 sequence is CASSKTETYNEQFF. The DNA of the CDR3 is TGCGCCAGCAGCAAAACAGAAACTTACAATGAGCAGTTCTTC.

The rearrangement joins TRBV27 to TRBJ2-7; TRBD1 might be the D (6 bases). Between the trimmed V and J ends, which lost 2 bases and 3 bases, there was a span of 11 bases. CDR3 length equals 14 residues. The germline gives CDR1 MNHEY, CDR2 SMNVEV (reference sequence). The CDR3 here is CASSLKVQGYEQYF. In nucleotides, the CDR3 is TGTGCCAGCAGTTTAAAAGTACAGGGCTACGAGCAGTACTTC.

The rearrangement uses TRBV21-1 and TRBJ1-5. TRBV21-1 counts as a pseudogene. This CDR3 spans 13 amino acids. This CDR3 is CASSKFPYQPQHF. The CDR3 DNA sequence: TGTGCCAGCAGCAAATTTCCTTATCAGCCCCAGCATTTT.

This chain joins TRBV5-4 and TRBJ1-2, with D tentatively TRBD1 (6 bases). The CDR3 consists of 14 residues. The germline gives CDR1 SGHNT, CDR2 YYREEE (reference sequence). V lost 6 bases, J lost 1 base, and 13 bases lay in between. For the CDR3, the DNA is TGTGCCAGCACCATACAGGGTGGTAACTATGGCTACACCTTC. Its translation: CASTIQGGNYGYTF.

V and J are TRBV6-6 and TRBJ1-2; 9 nucleotides align to TRBD1. This CDR3 is 15 amino acids long. V was clipped by 3 bases and J by 8 bases; unmatched bases: 10. Germline V gene lookup returns CDR1 MNHNY and CDR2 SVGAGI (reference sequence). CDR3 coding DNA: TGTGCCAGCAGTTATAAGGAGACAGGGGGAGGGGGCTACACCTTC. Translating it yields CASSYKETGGGGYTF.

The chain couples TRBV3-1 (or the pseudogene TRBV3-2) to TRBJ1-1; D perhaps matches TRBD1 (5 bases). Trimming stripped 2 bases from V and 8 bases from J, with 27 bases between. CDR1 is LGHDT and CDR2 is YNNKEL in the germline V gene (reference sequence). CDR3 length: 18 amino acids. The CDR3 loop is CASSQYNVRNRWGVEAFF. DNA of the CDR3: TGTGCCAGCAGCCAATATAATGTCAGGAACCGTTGGGGGGTCGAAGCTTTCTTT.

A word on this clone: Other DNA sequences in the sample encode the same CDR3. The chain recombines TRBV18 with TRBJ1-2; tentative D call: TRBD1 (5 bases). This CDR3 contains 13 residues. V lost 3 bases and J 6 bases, leaving 11 bases between the germline ends. The germline V gene has CDR1 KGHSH and CDR2 LQKENI. CDR3 protein: CASSPGQGHGYTF. The CDR3 nucleotides read TGTGCCAGCTCACCGGGGCAGGGCCATGGCTACACCTTC.

The V and J genes are TRBV10-3 and TRBJ2-7; 9 bases line up with TRBD1. Trimming at V came to 4 bases and at J to 3 bases, leaving 4 bases not matched to a gene. Germline V gives CDR1 ENHRY, CDR2 SYGVKD. The length of the CDR3 is 14 residues. As DNA, the CDR3 is TGTGCCATCAGTGCGGGACAGGGACTCTACGAGCAGTACTTC. It translates to CAISAGQGLYEQYF.

The V call is TRBV5-1, the J call TRBJ1-3, with 8 nucleotides matching TRBD1. The CDR3 contains 15 residues. V was pared by 5 bases and J by 2 bases, with 6 bases of the junction left unmatched. Per the germline V gene, CDR1 is SGHRS and CDR2 is YFSETQ. CDR3 nucleotides: TGCGCCAGCAGACCAGCAGGGGGCGCTGGAAACACCATATATTTT. Amino acid sequence: CASRPAGGAGNTIYF.

This clone was observed a single time. The V gene is TRBV10-3, the J gene TRBJ1-5; 8 bases are a match to TRBD1. Germline V gene lookup returns CDR1 ENHRY and CDR2 SYGVKD. Trimming at V came to 6 bases and at J to 6 bases, leaving 16 bases not matched to a gene. The CDR3 totals 17 residues. CDR3 bases: TGTGCCATCAGCTCGGACAGGGTCGGCGTTTACGGTCAGCCCCAGCATTTT. Protein sequence: CAISSDRVGVYGQPQHF.

The chain couples TRBV5-6 to TRBJ1-6; 7 nucleotides agree with TRBD1. The CDR3 length is 15 residues. The germline V gene has CDR1 SGHDT and CDR2 YYEEEE. Unmatched junction bases numbered 4, after V lost 4 bases and J lost 3 bases. As DNA, the CDR3 is TGTGCCAGCAGCAGGGGACAGATCTATAATTCACCCCTCCACTTT. Amino acids: CASSRGQIYNSPLHF.

The chain combines TRBV7-9 with TRBJ2-7; 9 bases line up with TRBD1. From germline, CDR1 is SEHNR and CDR2 FQNEAQ (reference sequence). V was clipped by 1 base and J by 2 bases; unmatched bases: 0. This CDR3 has 14 residues. The CDR3 loop is CASSLGTGAYEQYF. The DNA for the CDR3 is TGTGCCAGCAGCTTAGGGACAGGGGCCTACGAGCAGTACTTC.